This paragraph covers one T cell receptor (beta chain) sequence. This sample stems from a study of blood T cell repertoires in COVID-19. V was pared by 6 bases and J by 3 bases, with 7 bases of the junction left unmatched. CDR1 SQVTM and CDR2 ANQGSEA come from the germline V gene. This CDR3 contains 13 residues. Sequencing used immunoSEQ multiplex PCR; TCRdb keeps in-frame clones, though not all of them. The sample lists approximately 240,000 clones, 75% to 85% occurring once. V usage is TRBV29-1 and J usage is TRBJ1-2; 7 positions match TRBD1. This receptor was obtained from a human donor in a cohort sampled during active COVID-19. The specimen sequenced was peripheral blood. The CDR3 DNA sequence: TGCAGCGTGTTAGGGGGCGCCCACTATGGCTACACCTTC. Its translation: CSVLGGAHYGYTF.